The 28 T cell receptor beta chains given below trace back to one sample, sequenced in a study of shared clonotypes between healthy human individuals. Produced via immunoSEQ multiplex PCR; TCRdb's table is partial and in-frame only. The sample yields approximately 92,000 clones, 60% to 75% seen once. Sequenced sample: memory CD8+ T cells sorted from blood. Subset defined: CD45RO+ cells pooled with CCR7-negative TemRA cells. The receptors were sampled from a man younger than 40 in good health.

The chain recombines TRBV2 with TRBJ1-2; 8 nucleotides agree with TRBD1. Germline CDR1 reads SNHLY; CDR2 reads FYNNEI. Losses at the gene ends were 4 bases for V and 9 bases for J; bases not matched to a gene: 10. This CDR3 comprises 14 residues. The CDR3 nucleotides are TGTGCCAGCAGTGGCGGACAGGGAGTAGGTAGCTACACCTTC. Translating gives CASSGGQGVGSYTF.

The V gene is TRBV2, the J gene TRBJ2-7, with unresolved D. Germline values: CDR1 SNHLY, CDR2 FYNNEI. This CDR3 has 12 amino acids. V was trimmed by 9 bases and J by 6 bases, leaving 15 bases between them. The CDR3 loop is CASRGAGAEQYF. CDR3 nucleotides: TGTGCCAGTCGAGGAGCCGGAGCCGAGCAGTACTTC.

In DNA, the CDR3 is TGTGCCACCAGCAGAGGGGTAGGGGAAGAGACCCAGTACTTC. This encodes CATSRGVGEETQYF. The chain carries TRBV15 and TRBJ2-5; TRBD1 might be the D (5 bases). In germline, CDR1 is LNHNV, CDR2 YYDKDF (reference sequence). The CDR3 spans 14 residues. Trimming took off 1 base at V and 3 bases at J, with 9 bases between the two ends.

The rearrangement links TRBV28 to TRBJ1-5, with 7 bases identical to TRBD1. Per germline, CDR1 MDHEN and CDR2 SYDVKM. The CDR3 runs to 14 residues. Trimming took 3 bases from V and 7 from J; bases not matched to a gene: 6. The CDR3 is CASSFNRGRQPQHF. CDR3 nucleotides: TGTGCCAGCAGTTTCAACAGGGGACGGCAGCCCCAGCATTTT.

This chain joins TRBV28 and TRBJ2-3; D ambiguous. V shed 7 bases and J shed 1 base, with 9 bases lying between them. CDR1 MDHEN and CDR2 SYDVKM come from the germline V gene. The CDR3 has 13 amino acids. In nucleotides, the CDR3 is TGTGCCAGCACCCAATACCGCACAGATACGCAGTATTTT. This gives the protein CASTQYRTDTQYF.

CDR3 nucleotides: TGTGCCAGCAGCTTAGAAGGCGGGGTGAACACCGGGGAGCTGTTTTTT. Its translation: CASSLEGGVNTGELFF. V and J are TRBV11-3 and TRBJ2-2; D possibly corresponds to TRBD2 (6 bases). Per germline, CDR1 SGHNT and CDR2 YENEEA. Trimming shortened V by 0 bases and J by 1 base, and 9 bases separated the two germline ends. The CDR3 is made up of 16 amino acids.

The chain is built from TRBV25-1 and TRBJ2-5; D is perhaps TRBD1 or TRBD2 (5 bases each). V was pared by 7 bases and J by 5 bases, with 20 bases between. The CDR3 is made up of 15 amino acids. The germline V gene encodes CDR1 MGHDK and CDR2 SYGVNS. The CDR3 protein is CASTDPGTKRETQYF. The CDR3 DNA reads as TGTGCCAGCACTGATCCCGGGACGAAACGGGAGACCCAGTACTTC. Filled out from reference TRBV25-1 and TRBJ2-5, the complete variable domain reads EADIYQTPRYLVIGTGKKITLECSQTMGHDKMYWYQQDPGMELHLIHYSYGVNSTEKGDLSSESTVSRIRTEHFPLTLESARPSHTSQYLCASTDPGTKRETQYFGPGTRLLVL.

The chain has TRBV4-3 and TRBJ2-5; no clear D. This CDR3 is 14 amino acids long. V lost 2 bases and J 2 bases, leaving 9 bases between the germline ends. CDR1 is LGHNA and CDR2 is YSLEER in the germline V gene. CDR3 coding DNA: TGCGCCAGCAGCCAAACCTACCCGCAAGAGACCCAGTACTTC. This gives the protein CASSQTYPQETQYF.

This chain joins TRBV19 and TRBJ2-7, with 7 bases lining up with TRBD1. Unmatched junction bases numbered 0, after V lost 3 bases and J lost 4 bases. Germline CDR1 LNHDA, CDR2 SQIVND (reference sequence). The CDR3 is made up of 12 amino acids. For the CDR3, the DNA is TGTGCCAGTAGTATGACAGGGTACGAGCAGTACTTC. This sequence encodes CASSMTGYEQYF.

CDR3 loop: CASSRAISRYNEQFF. Written as DNA, the CDR3 is TGTGCCAGTAGTAGGGCGATTTCGCGCTACAATGAGCAGTTCTTC. The chain has TRBV19 and TRBJ2-1, with D hard to call. The V gene lost 4 bases and the J gene lost 3 bases, with 13 bases spanning the gap. Looked up from germline, CDR1 is LNHDA and CDR2 is SQIVND (reference sequence). The CDR3 is 15 amino acids.

The V gene is TRBV11-2, the J gene TRBJ2-3; unclear D gene. Trimming took 2 bases from V and 3 from J, leaving 15 bases between them. The germline V gene encodes CDR1 SGHAT and CDR2 FQNNGV. There are 16 residues in the CDR3. CDR3 bases: TGTGCCAGCAGCTTAAGTGAACCACCTTCGACAGATACGCAGTATTTT. It codes for CASSLSEPPSTDTQYF. Filled out from reference TRBV11-2 and TRBJ2-3, the complete variable domain reads EAGVAQSPRYKIIEKRQSVAFWCNPISGHATLYWYQQILGQGPKLLIQFQNNGVVDDSQLPKDRFSAERLKGVDSTLKIQPAKLEDSAVYLCASSLSEPPSTDTQYFGPGTRLTVL.

The table lists this clone with a few counts. The J gene is TRBJ1-2, the V gene TRBV6-5, with 7 positions matching TRBD1. The germline CDR1 and CDR2 sequences are MNHEY and SVGAGI. The CDR3 runs to 14 residues. Losses at the gene ends were 2 bases for V and 4 bases for J; bases not matched to a gene: 4. Written as DNA, the CDR3 is TGTGCCAGCAGTTACGGGGGACAGCCCTATGGCTACACCTTC. Translated: CASSYGGQPYGYTF.

The chain has TRBV28 and TRBJ2-6, with D hard to call. V was clipped by 2 bases and J by 1 base, with 6 bases between them. There are 15 residues in the CDR3. CDR1 MDHEN and CDR2 SYDVKM come from the germline V gene. For the CDR3, the DNA is TGTGCCAGCAGTTTAGCCACTTCTGGGGCCAACGTCCTGACTTTC. Residues: CASSLATSGANVLTF.

The chain combines TRBV5-6 with TRBJ2-7; D perhaps matches TRBD2 (7 bases). The CDR3 sequence is 13 residues long. Germline CDR1 SGHDT, CDR2 YYEEEE. Trimming pared 6 bases from V and 5 bases from J, leaving 15 bases between. The CDR3 region has the DNA TGTGCCAGCACCTTAGGGGGGGGCAACGAGCAGTACTTC. Amino acid sequence: CASTLGGGNEQYF. Together with reference TRBV5-6 and TRBJ2-7, the CDR3 gives the full variable domain: DAGVTQSPTHLIKTRGQQVTLRCSPKSGHDTVSWYQQALGQGPQFIFQYYEEEERQRGNFPDRFSGHQFPNYSSELNVNALLLGDSALYLCASTLGGGNEQYFGPGTRLTVT.

V usage is TRBV5-8 and J usage is TRBJ1-5; D may be TRBD1 (5 bases). Germline assignment: CDR1 SGHTS and CDR2 YDEGEE. V lost 4 bases and J 7 bases, leaving 12 bases between the germline ends. The CDR3 covers 13 residues. DNA of the CDR3: TGTGCCAGCAGCACCAGGGTGGGCCAGCCCCAGCATTTT. Protein: CASSTRVGQPQHF.

This chain joins TRBV5-1 and TRBJ2-3; no definite D call. There are 15 residues in the CDR3. Per germline, CDR1 SGHRS and CDR2 YFSETQ. V gave up 6 bases and J gave up 4 bases, with 18 bases separating them. This CDR3 is CASISHPSNPDTQYF. In nucleotides, the CDR3 is TGCGCCAGCATTTCGCACCCCTCAAATCCAGATACGCAGTATTTT.

The CDR3 spells CASSLELAGEGEQFF. The CDR3 DNA is TGTGCCAGCAGCTTAGAATTAGCGGGAGAGGGTGAGCAGTTCTTC. The genes are TRBV7-2 and TRBJ2-1; TRBD2 matches 9 bases. Germline assignment: CDR1 SGHTA and CDR2 FQGNSA. This CDR3 spans 15 amino acids. The junction had 7 bases not matched to a gene; V was cut back by 1 base and J by 9 bases.

As regards this clone: A far larger clone is one nucleotide away, so this likely arose from a read error. J is TRBJ1-1 and V is TRBV7-9, with D possibly matching TRBD1 (5 bases). The CDR3 is 17 residues long. Germline CDR1 reads SEHNR; CDR2 reads FQNEAQ (reference sequence). Between the trimmed V and J ends, which lost 7 bases and 4 bases, there was a span of 25 bases. Written as DNA, the CDR3 is TGTGCCAGCACCTTTCACGATTGGATAGGGGTCGGCACTGAAGCTTTCTTT. The encoded protein is CASTFHDWIGVGTEAFF.

This chain joins TRBV20-1 and TRBJ1-5; D gene unclear. The germline CDR1 and CDR2 sequences are DFQATT and SNEGSKA (reference sequence). The V end lost 0 bases, the J end lost 9 bases, and 6 bases lay between the germline ends. The CDR3 runs to 11 residues. Here the CDR3 reads CSARDAGPQHF. The DNA of the CDR3 is TGCAGTGCTAGAGATGCGGGGCCCCAGCATTTT.

This sequence joins TRBV15 and TRBJ2-7, with 9 bases lining up with TRBD2. Germline CDR1 and CDR2: LNHNV and YYDKDF (reference sequence). The length of the CDR3 is 15 residues. V shed 0 bases, J shed 4 bases, and the junction held 4 bases outside the gene matches. CDR3 DNA: TGTGCCACCAGCAGAGAAACGGGACTAGCATACGAGCAGTACTTC. This encodes CATSRETGLAYEQYF. The full variable domain, in which reference TRBV15 and TRBJ2-7 provide the parts outside the CDR3, is DAMVIQNPRYQVTQFGKPVTLSCSQTLNHNVMYWYQQKSSQAPKLLFHYYDKDFNNEADTPDNFQSRRPNTSFCFLDIRSPGLGDTAMYLCATSRETGLAYEQYFGPGTRLTVT.

This clone showed up just a few times. The CDR3 here is CASSWTAANEQFF. In DNA form, the CDR3 reads TGCGCCAGCAGCTGGACAGCAGCTAATGAGCAGTTCTTC. The chain carries TRBV4-3 and TRBJ2-1; D might be TRBD1 (6 bases). Trimming stripped 5 bases from V and 7 bases from J, with 12 bases between. Looked up from germline, CDR1 is LGHNA and CDR2 is YSLEER. CDR3 length equals 13 residues.

At least ten counts were recorded for this clone. The gene calls are TRBV5-4 and TRBJ2-7, with 10 bases matching TRBD1. Per the germline V gene, CDR1 is SGHNT and CDR2 is YYREEE (reference sequence). The ends lost 4 bases at V and 2 bases at J; junction bases unmatched: 6. The CDR3 sequence is 15 residues long. The CDR3 nucleotides read TGTGCCAGCAGCAACCCGGGACAGGGGACCTACGAGCAGTACTTC. This translates into CASSNPGQGTYEQYF.

This clone came up a few times. The J gene is TRBJ2-7, the V gene TRBV2; 8 bases are shared with TRBD2. Unmatched junction bases numbered 9, after V lost 11 bases and J lost 3 bases. The CDR3 contains 13 residues. The germline V gene has CDR1 SNHLY and CDR2 FYNNEI. The CDR3 bases are TGTGCCGGGATGGGACTAGTCAACTACGAGCAGTACTTC. It specifies CAGMGLVNYEQYF. The entire variable domain, with the rest obtained from reference TRBV2 and TRBJ2-7, is as follows: EPEVTQTPSHQVTQMGQEVILRCVPISNHLYFYWYRQILGQKVEFLVSFYNNEISEKSEIFDDQFSVERPDGSNFTLKIRSTKLEDSAMYFCAGMGLVNYEQYFGPGTRLTVT.

The gene calls are TRBV4-1 and TRBJ2-7, with D tentatively TRBD2 (6 bases). V gave up 1 base and J gave up 3 bases, with 19 bases separating them. Germline V gene data show CDR1 as MGHRA and CDR2 as YSYEKL. The CDR3 has 17 amino acids. For the CDR3, the DNA is TGCGCCAGCAGCCAAGCCGGGGCGGCGGGACGGGGCTACGAGCAGTACTTC. Its protein is CASSQAGAAGRGYEQYF.

The chain recombines TRBV7-9 with TRBJ2-1, with TRBD2 matching over 13 bases. V gave up 3 bases and J gave up 8 bases; unmatched junction bases: 13. The CDR3 is 18 amino acids. CDR1 is SEHNR and CDR2 is FQNEAQ in the germline V gene (reference sequence). The CDR3 protein is CASSFPRRLAGGRDEQFF. Written as DNA, the CDR3 is TGTGCCAGCAGCTTCCCCCGCCGACTAGCGGGAGGCAGGGATGAGCAGTTCTTC. Complete variable domain (other parts from reference TRBV7-9 and TRBJ2-1): DTGVSQNPRHKITKRGQNVTFRCDPISEHNRLYWYRQTLGQGPEFLTYFQNEAQLEKSRLLSDRFSAERPKGSFSTLEIQRTEQGDSAMYLCASSFPRRLAGGRDEQFFGPGTRLTVL.

This clone was observed at least ten times. Other DNA sequences in this specimen translate into the identical CDR3. The chain is built from TRBV7-9 and TRBJ2-2; TRBD2 aligns across 15 bases. The junction had 3 bases not matched to a gene; V was cut back by 6 bases and J by 4 bases. CDR3 length equals 16 residues. CDR1 is SEHNR, CDR2 FQNEAQ, per germline (reference sequence). The CDR3 DNA reads as TGTGCCAGCAGACCGGGACTAGCGGGAGGCACCGGGGAGCTGTTTTTT. Translated, it gives CASRPGLAGGTGELFF.

The chain is built from TRBV28 and TRBJ2-2; TRBD2 might be the D (5 bases). V gave up 2 bases and J gave up 0 bases, with 13 bases separating them. Germline CDR1 and CDR2: MDHEN and SYDVKM. CDR3 size: 17 residues. In nucleotides, the CDR3 is TGTGCCAGCAGTTTAGTCGGGGTGTCCTCGAACACCGGGGAGCTGTTTTTT. Amino acid sequence: CASSLVGVSSNTGELFF.

The chain recombines TRBV27 with TRBJ1-2; unclear D gene. CDR1 and CDR2 from the germline V gene are MNHEY and SMNVEV (reference sequence). V lost 3 bases and J 8 bases, leaving 13 bases between the germline ends. The CDR3 totals 13 residues. In nucleotides, the CDR3 is TGTGCCAGCAGTTTTAGGTACCAAGGCGGCTACACCTTC. Protein sequence: CASSFRYQGGYTF.